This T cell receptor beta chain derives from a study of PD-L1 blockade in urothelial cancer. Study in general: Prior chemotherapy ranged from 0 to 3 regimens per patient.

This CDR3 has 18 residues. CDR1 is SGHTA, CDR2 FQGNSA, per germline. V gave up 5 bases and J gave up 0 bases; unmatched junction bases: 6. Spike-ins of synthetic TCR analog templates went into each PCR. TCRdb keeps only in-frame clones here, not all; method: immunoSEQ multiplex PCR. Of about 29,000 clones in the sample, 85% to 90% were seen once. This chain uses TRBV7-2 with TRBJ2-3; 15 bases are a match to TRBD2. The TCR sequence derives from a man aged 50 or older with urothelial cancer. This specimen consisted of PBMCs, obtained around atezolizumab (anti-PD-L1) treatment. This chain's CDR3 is CASSPGLAGGPSTDTQYF. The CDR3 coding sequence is TGTGCCAGCAGCCCGGGACTAGCGGGAGGCCCTAGCACAGATACGCAGTATTTT.